Sequencing of this T cell receptor beta chain was carried out in a study of blood T cells in healthy people across ages. Study-wide background: Capture via template switching afforded approximately one barcoded beta molecule per two T cells.

Study conclusions and caveats: Measured against age, TCR beta diversity per million T cells decreased in a roughly linear manner. Both naive CD4+ cell counts and diversity were greater in long-lived donors than in aged donors.

With respect to this clonotype: Its antigen is unidentified.

Sample-barcoded 5' priming and a J-beta primer mix drove a second PCR of roughly 6 to 12 cycles. Researchers report that a template-switch adaptor with 12 random nucleotides tagged each cDNA molecule. MiXCR was run by TCRdb on the 5' RACE reads, yielding one entry per CDR3 protein. The data show approximately 830,000 distinct CDR3 sequences, around 68% seen once. The CDR3 runs to 13 residues. The V end lost 6 bases, the J end lost 5 bases, and 13 bases lay between the germline ends. Looked up from germline, CDR1 is MNHEY and CDR2 is SVGAGI. V usage is TRBV6-5 and J usage is TRBJ1-2, with no clear D. This TCR was recovered from a man in his thirties or forties in good health. Material: blood. The CDR3, as DNA: TGTGCCAGCAGATCACCCGGGCTTTATGGCTACACCTTC. Residues: CASRSPGLYGYTF.